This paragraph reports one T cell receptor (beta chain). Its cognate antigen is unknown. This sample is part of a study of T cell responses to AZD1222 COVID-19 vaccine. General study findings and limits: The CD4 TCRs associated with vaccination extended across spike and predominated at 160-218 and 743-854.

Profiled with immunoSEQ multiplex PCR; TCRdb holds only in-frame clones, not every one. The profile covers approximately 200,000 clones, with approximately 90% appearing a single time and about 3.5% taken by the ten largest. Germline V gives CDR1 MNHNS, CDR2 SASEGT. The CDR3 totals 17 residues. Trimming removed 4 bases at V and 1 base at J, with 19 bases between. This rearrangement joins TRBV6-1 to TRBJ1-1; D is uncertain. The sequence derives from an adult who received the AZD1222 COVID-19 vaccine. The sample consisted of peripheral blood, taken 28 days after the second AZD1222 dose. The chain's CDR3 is CASSASHAGGWNTEAFF. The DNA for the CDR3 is TGTGCCAGCAGTGCGTCCCATGCTGGCGGTTGGAACACTGAAGCTTTCTTT.